Sequencing of this T cell receptor beta chain was carried out in a study of human T cells and chemical hapten exposure. Stated time point: patch test 3, about 24 weeks after DPC sensitization. Treatment in this sample: therapeutic diphenylcyclopropenone sensitization with weekly scalp DPC. This clonotype was found a few times. Each CDR3 protein is one row after TCRdb ran MiXCR on the RACE reads. In the table there are 210,000 or so distinct CDR3 sequences, 24% of which are singletons. The ends lost 2 bases at V and 6 bases at J; junction bases unmatched: 8. This CDR3 region has 14 residues. Germline loops: CDR1 SQVTM, CDR2 ANQGSEA.

The clonotype originates from a woman aged 35 to 49 with alopecia areata. Some clones in this sample may be carry-over from other donors' samples. Here the sequenced sample was whole blood, taken in connection with sensitization to the hapten diphenylcyclopropenone (DPC). This rearrangement joins TRBV29-1 to TRBJ2-3; 7 bases agree with TRBD1. CDR3 nucleotide sequence: TGCAGCGTTGAATCTTCCTTACAGGGGGATACGCAGTATTTT. Translated: CSVESSLQGDTQYF.